The present T cell receptor (beta chain) was sequenced within a study of T cell repertoires in cytomegalovirus infection. About the research overall: Matching HLA type, along with CMV infection, was indicated by public TCR beta signatures. Study findings and constraints: There were carriers of CMV plus the relevant HLA, and cumulative public TCR beta family frequency identified them. Dominating the ex vivo response were TCR beta clonotypes that were CMV-specific and HLA-C-restricted.

TCRdb processed the reads anew with MiXCR; each CDR3 protein has one entry. This sample yields 200,000 to 300,000 distinct CDR3 sequences, of which roughly 9% are seen a single time; roughly 15% belongs to the top ten. Germline V gene sequence: CDR1 LGHNA, CDR2 YSLEER. The germline V and J ends were trimmed by 0 bases and 0 bases, with 9 bases remaining between them. CDR3 size: 16 residues. This clonotype has a count of ten or more. Its antigen remains unknown. The receptor's source is a human donor in good health (CMV status not recorded). Some clones in this sample may be carry-over from other donors' samples. What was sequenced was PBMCs. The chain has TRBV4-3 and TRBJ2-1; D is perhaps TRBD2 (6 bases). CDR3 DNA: TGCGCCAGCAGCCAAGAGGGAGGAGTCTCCTACAATGAGCAGTTCTTC. Amino acids: CASSQEGGVSYNEQFF.